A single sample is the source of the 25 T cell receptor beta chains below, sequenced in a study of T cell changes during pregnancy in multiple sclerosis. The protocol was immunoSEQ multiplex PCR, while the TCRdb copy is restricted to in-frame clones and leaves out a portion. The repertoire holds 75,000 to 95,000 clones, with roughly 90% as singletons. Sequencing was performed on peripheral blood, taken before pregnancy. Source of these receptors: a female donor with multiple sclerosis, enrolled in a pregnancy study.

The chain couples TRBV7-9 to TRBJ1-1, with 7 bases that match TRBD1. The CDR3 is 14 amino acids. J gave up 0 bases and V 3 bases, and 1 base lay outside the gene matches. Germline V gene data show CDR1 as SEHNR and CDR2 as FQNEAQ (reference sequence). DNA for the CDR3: TGTGCCAGCAGCTTGGGACAGTTGAACACTGAAGCTTTCTTT. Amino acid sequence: CASSLGQLNTEAFF.

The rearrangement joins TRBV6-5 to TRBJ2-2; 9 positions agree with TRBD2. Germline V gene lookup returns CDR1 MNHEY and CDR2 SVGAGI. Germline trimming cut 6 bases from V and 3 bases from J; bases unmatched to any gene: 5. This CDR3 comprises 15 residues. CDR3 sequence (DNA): TGTGCCAGCAGGCCGGGACTAGCATACACCGGGGAGCTGTTTTTT. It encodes CASRPGLAYTGELFF.

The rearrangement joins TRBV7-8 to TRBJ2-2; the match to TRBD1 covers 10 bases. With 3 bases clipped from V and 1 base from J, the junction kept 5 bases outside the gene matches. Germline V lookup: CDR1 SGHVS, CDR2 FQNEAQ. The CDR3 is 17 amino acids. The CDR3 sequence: CASSFPGQGRNTGELFF. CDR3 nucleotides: TGTGCCAGCAGCTTCCCGGGACAGGGGAGGAACACCGGGGAGCTGTTTTTT.

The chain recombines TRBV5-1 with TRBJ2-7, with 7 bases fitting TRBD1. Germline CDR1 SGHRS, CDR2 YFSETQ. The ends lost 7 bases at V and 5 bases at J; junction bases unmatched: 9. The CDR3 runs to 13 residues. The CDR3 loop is CASSSTDRDEQYF. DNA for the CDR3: TGCGCCAGCTCGTCGACAGACAGGGACGAGCAGTACTTC.

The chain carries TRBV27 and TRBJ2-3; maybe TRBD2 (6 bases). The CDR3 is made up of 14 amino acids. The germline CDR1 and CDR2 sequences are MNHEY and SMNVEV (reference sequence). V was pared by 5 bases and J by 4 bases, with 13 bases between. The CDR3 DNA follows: TGTGCCAGCAGTCGGGACTGGGGATCAGATACGCAGTATTTT. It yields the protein CASSRDWGSDTQYF.

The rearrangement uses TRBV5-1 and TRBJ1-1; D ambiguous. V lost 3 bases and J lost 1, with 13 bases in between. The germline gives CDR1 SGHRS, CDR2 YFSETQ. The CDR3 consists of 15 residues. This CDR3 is CASSSGLRPNTEAFF. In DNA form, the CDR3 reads TGCGCCAGCAGCTCGGGTCTCCGGCCGAACACTGAAGCTTTCTTT. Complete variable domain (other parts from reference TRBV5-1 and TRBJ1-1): KAGVTQTPRYLIKTRGQQVTLSCSPISGHRSVSWYQQTPGQGLQFLFEYFSETQRNKGNFPGRFSGRQFSNSRSEMNVSTLELGDSALYLCASSSGLRPNTEAFFGQGTRLTVV.

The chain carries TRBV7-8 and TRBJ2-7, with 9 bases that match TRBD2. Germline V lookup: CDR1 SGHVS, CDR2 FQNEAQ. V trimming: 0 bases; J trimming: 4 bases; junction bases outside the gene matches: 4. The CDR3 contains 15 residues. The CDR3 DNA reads TGTGCCAGCAGCTTAGCGAGAGCGGGAGGTTACGAGCAGTACTTC. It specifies CASSLARAGGYEQYF.

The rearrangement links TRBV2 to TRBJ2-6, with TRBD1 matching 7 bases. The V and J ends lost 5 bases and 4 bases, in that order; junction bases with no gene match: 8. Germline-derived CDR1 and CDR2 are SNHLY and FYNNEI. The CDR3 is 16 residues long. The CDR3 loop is CASSRQGVTGANVLTF. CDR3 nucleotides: TGTGCCAGCAGTCGCCAGGGGGTAACCGGGGCCAACGTCCTGACTTTC.

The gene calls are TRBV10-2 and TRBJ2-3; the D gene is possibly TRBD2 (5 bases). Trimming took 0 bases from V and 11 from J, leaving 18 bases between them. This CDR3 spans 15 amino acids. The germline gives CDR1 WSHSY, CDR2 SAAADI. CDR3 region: CASSESPRTGEMQYF. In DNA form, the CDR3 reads TGCGCCAGCAGTGAGTCCCCCCGCACCGGGGAAATGCAGTATTTT.

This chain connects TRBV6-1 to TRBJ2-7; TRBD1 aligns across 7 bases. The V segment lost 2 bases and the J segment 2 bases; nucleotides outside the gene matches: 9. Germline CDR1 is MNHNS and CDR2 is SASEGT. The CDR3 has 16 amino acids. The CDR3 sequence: CASSETPTGSTYEQYF. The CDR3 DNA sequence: TGTGCCAGCAGTGAAACACCGACAGGGAGCACCTACGAGCAGTACTTC.

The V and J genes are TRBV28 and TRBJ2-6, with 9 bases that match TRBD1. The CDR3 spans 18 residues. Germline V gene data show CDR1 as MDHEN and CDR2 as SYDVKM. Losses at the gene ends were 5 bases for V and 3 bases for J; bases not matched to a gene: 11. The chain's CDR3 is CASSLVQGAKGGANVLTF. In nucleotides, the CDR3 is TGTGCCAGCAGTCTAGTACAGGGGGCTAAGGGTGGGGCCAACGTCCTGACTTTC. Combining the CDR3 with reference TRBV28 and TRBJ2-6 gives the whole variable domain DVKVTQSSRYLVKRTGEKVFLECVQDMDHENMFWYRQDPGLGLRLIYFSYDVKMKEKGDIPEGYSVSREKKERFSLILESASTNQTSMYLCASSLVQGAKGGANVLTFGAGSRLTVL.

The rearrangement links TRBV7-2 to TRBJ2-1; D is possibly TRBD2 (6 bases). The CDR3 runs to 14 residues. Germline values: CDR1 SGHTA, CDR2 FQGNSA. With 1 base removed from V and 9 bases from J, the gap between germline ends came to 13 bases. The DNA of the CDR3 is TGTGCCAGCAGCTTAGGTGGGCTAGCGCTTGAGCAGTTCTTC. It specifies CASSLGGLALEQFF.

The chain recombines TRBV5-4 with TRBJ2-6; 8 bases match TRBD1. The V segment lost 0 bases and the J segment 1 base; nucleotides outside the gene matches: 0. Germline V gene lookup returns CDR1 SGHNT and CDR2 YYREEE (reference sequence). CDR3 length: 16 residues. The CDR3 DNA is TGTGCCAGCAGCTTGGGGACAGGGTCTGGGGCCAACGTCCTGACTTTC. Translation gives CASSLGTGSGANVLTF.

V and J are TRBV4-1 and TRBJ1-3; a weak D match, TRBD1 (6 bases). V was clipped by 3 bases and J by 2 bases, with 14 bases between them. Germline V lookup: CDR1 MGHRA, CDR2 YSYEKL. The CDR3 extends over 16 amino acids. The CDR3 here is CASSQPGQSPGNTIYF. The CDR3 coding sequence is TGCGCCAGCAGCCAGCCCGGACAGAGCCCTGGAAACACCATATATTTT.

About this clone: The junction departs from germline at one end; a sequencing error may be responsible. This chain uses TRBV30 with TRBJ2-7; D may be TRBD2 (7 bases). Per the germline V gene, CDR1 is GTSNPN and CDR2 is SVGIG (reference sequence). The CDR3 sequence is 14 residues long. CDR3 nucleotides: TGTGCCTGGAGTGGCCGACGGGGGGCGGGTAGCTTGGACTTC. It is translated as CAWSGRRGAGSLDF. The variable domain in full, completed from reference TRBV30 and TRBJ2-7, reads SQTIHQWPATLVQPVGSPLSLECTVEGTSNPNLYWYRQAAGRGLQLLFYSVGIGQISSEVPQNLSASRPQDRQFILSSKKLLLSDSGFYLCAWSGRRGAGSLDFGPGTRLTVT.

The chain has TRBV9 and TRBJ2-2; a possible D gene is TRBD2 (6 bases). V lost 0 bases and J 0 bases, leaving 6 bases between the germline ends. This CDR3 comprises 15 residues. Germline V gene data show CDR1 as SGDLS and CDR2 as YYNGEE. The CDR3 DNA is TGTGCCAGCAGCGTAGCGGGGGCGAACACCGGGGAGCTGTTTTTT. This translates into CASSVAGANTGELFF.

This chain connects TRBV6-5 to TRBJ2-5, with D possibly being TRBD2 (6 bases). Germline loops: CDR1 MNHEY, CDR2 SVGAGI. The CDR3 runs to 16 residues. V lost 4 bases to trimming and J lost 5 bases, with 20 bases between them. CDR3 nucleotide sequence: TGTGCCAGCAGTTCCCCCCCCGTCCGACGGGGGGAGACCCAGTACTTC. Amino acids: CASSSPPVRRGETQYF.

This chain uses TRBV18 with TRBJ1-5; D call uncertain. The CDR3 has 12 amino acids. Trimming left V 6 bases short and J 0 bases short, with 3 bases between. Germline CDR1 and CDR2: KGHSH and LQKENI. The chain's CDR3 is CASSLSNQPQHF. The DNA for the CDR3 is TGTGCCAGCTCCCTTAGCAATCAGCCCCAGCATTTT.

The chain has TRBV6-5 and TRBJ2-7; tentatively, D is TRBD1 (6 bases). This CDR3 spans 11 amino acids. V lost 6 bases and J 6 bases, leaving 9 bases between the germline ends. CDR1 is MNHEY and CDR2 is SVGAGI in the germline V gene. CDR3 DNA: TGTGCCAGCAGGCGAGGGGGCGAGCAGTACTTC. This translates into CASRRGGEQYF.

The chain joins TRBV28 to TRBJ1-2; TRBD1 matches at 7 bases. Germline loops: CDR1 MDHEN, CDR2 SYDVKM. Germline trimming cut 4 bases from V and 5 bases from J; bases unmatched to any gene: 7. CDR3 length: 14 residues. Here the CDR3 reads CASSSGQALYGYTF. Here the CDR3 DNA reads TGTGCCAGCAGTTCCGGACAGGCTTTGTATGGCTACACCTTC.

The CDR3 protein is CASSQGGFGNTIYF. The DNA for the CDR3 is TGTGCCAGCTCCCAGGGGGGATTCGGAAACACCATATATTTT. This sequence joins TRBV18 and TRBJ1-3; 7 nucleotides match TRBD1. Trimming cost V 6 bases and J 4 bases; bases outside gene matches: 6. This CDR3 contains 14 residues. Germline V gene lookup returns CDR1 KGHSH and CDR2 LQKENI.

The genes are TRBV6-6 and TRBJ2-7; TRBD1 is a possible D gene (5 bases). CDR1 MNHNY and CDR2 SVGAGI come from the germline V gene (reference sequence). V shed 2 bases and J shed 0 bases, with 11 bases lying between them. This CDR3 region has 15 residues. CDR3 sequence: CASSYGAGPSYEQYF. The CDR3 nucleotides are TGTGCCAGCAGTTACGGGGCAGGGCCCTCCTACGAGCAGTACTTC.

DNA of the CDR3: TGTGCCAGCTCACCACCGACAACGGGGGGAGAGACCCAGTACTTC. It specifies CASSPPTTGGETQYF. This chain joins TRBV18 and TRBJ2-5; 7 bases are a match to TRBD2. The CDR3 covers 15 residues. Germline V gene data show CDR1 as KGHSH and CDR2 as LQKENI. V lost 0 bases and J lost 4; bases outside the gene matches: 5. The full variable domain, completed using reference TRBV18 and TRBJ2-5, is NAGVMQNPRHLVRRRGQEARLRCSPMKGHSHVYWYRQLPEEGLKFMVYLQKENIIDESGMPKERFSAEFPKEGPSILRIQQVVRGDSAAYFCASSPPTTGGETQYFGPGTRLLVL.

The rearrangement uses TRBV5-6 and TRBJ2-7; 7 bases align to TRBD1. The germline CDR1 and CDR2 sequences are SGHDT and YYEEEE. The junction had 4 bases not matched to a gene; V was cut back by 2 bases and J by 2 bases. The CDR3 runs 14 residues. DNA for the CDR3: TGTGCCAGCAGCTTAAGGGACAGACCCTACGAGCAGTACTTC. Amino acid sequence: CASSLRDRPYEQYF.

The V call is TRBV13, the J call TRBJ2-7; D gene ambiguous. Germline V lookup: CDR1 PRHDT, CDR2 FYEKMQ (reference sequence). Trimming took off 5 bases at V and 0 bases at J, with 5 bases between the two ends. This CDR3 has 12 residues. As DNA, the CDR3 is TGTGCCAGCAGCATCAGCTCCTACGAGCAGTACTTC. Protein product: CASSISSYEQYF.